What follows describes a single T cell receptor beta chain. Source study methods: Amplifying reference gene primers gave estimates of nucleated cell counts. The data were produced by immunoSEQ multiplex PCR, yet TCRdb's version contains in-frame clones alone and is incomplete. The DNA gave D and trimming, while V, J and clone size come from that table. The sample carries just under 350,000 clones, around 90% recorded once. These data come from a study of blood T cell repertoires in COVID-19. Overall study context: Acute and convalescent COVID-19 specimens originated in the United States, Italy and Spain. T cells, B-cell-depleted T cells, or PBMCs provided the cDNA or gDNA that served as material.

This CDR3 is 13 amino acids long. Germline V lookup: CDR1 SGHTA, CDR2 FQGNSA. V was clipped by 5 bases and J by 8 bases, with 15 bases between them. Sequencing used peripheral blood. The clonotype was recovered from a woman in her late teens or twenties who had recovered from COVID-19. V and J are TRBV7-2 and TRBJ1-2, with no clear D. CDR3 sequence (DNA): TGTGCCAGCAGCCGTACCGGGTCCACGGGCTACACCTTC. The encoded protein is CASSRTGSTGYTF.